Presented here are 13 T cell receptor beta chains from one specimen sequenced in a study of cytomegalovirus exposure and HLA in healthy donors. The PCR contained 60 Vbeta and 13 Jbeta primers. Some clones are missing from TCRdb's copy, which holds only in-frame ones; the method was immunoSEQ multiplex PCR. This table has 60,000 to 80,000 clones, around four fifths appearing once. The sequenced sample was PBMCs. The receptor source for this set is a girl aged 10-17 years in good health and CMV-seropositive.

The J gene is TRBJ2-3, the V gene TRBV11-2; 7 bases are a match to TRBD2. The CDR3 has 16 amino acids. CDR1 is SGHAT and CDR2 is FQNNGV in the germline V gene. V shed 7 bases, J shed 2 bases, and the junction held 12 bases outside the gene matches. The CDR3 nucleotides are TGTGCCAGCACCCCTTCCTCGGGGGGACCCACAGATACGCAGTATTTT. This sequence encodes CASTPSSGGPTDTQYF.

V gene TRBV4-1 combines with J gene TRBJ2-7; 8 bases are a match to TRBD1. The V gene end was trimmed by 4 bases and the J gene end by 7 bases; junction bases not matched to a gene: 15. CDR1 and CDR2 from the germline V gene are MGHRA and YSYEKL. The length of the CDR3 is 16 residues. The CDR3 reads CASSPHTQGAVIEQYF. The CDR3 DNA is TGCGCCAGCAGCCCGCATACCCAGGGGGCGGTGATAGAGCAGTACTTC.

The chain uses TRBV27 and TRBJ2-7; 7 positions match TRBD1. Trimming cost V 3 bases and J 3 bases; bases outside gene matches: 8. Germline V lookup: CDR1 MNHEY, CDR2 SMNVEV (reference sequence). This CDR3 has 15 amino acids. CDR3 amino acids: CASSFGRGRSYEQYF. In DNA, the CDR3 is TGTGCCAGCAGTTTCGGTAGGGGGCGAAGCTACGAGCAGTACTTC.

This clone has a handful of counts. V gene TRBV15 combines with J gene TRBJ2-7; 10 nucleotides align to TRBD2. The CDR3 runs 15 residues. The trim removed 3 bases at V and 4 bases at J, leaving 6 bases unmatched. Germline CDR1 LNHNV, CDR2 YYDKDF (reference sequence). CDR3 DNA sequence: TGTGCCACCAGCAGTGGGTTAGCGGGGGGTTACGAGCAGTACTTC. Translated, it gives CATSSGLAGGYEQYF.

The chain employs TRBV6-5 and TRBJ2-7; 8 nucleotides line up with TRBD2. In germline, CDR1 is MNHEY, CDR2 SVGAGI. The J segment lost 1 base and the V segment lost 6 bases, leaving 5 bases of the junction unmatched. This CDR3 is built from 14 residues. Written as DNA, the CDR3 is TGTGCCAGCAGGCGGCCTAGCGGGTCCTACGAGCAGTACTTC. Its protein is CASRRPSGSYEQYF.

The rearrangement links TRBV5-4 to TRBJ2-1; 7 bases align to TRBD2. The germline gives CDR1 SGHNT, CDR2 YYREEE (reference sequence). With 0 bases clipped from V and 0 bases from J, the junction kept 3 bases outside the gene matches. This CDR3 comprises 16 residues. CDR3 in DNA: TGTGCCAGCAGCTTGGCTACGGGAGGCTCCTACAATGAGCAGTTCTTC. Translation: CASSLATGGSYNEQFF.

This rearrangement joins TRBV30 to TRBJ2-5; 11 bases agree with TRBD2. Germline loops: CDR1 GTSNPN, CDR2 SVGIG (reference sequence). The CDR3 is 13 amino acids. V shed 3 bases, J shed 4 bases, and the junction held 1 base outside the gene matches. The CDR3 protein is CAWRTSGAETQYF. The CDR3 bases are TGTGCCTGGAGGACTAGCGGGGCAGAGACCCAGTACTTC.

The rearrangement uses TRBV27 and TRBJ2-7; no clear D. Trimming left V 6 bases short and J 0 bases short, with 15 bases between. Per the germline V gene, CDR1 is MNHEY and CDR2 is SMNVEV (reference sequence). The CDR3 consists of 15 residues. The CDR3 nucleotides read TGTGCCAGCAGCCCGATTAGATCTATCTCCTACGAGCAGTACTTC. Translation: CASSPIRSISYEQYF.

CDR3 sequence (DNA): TGTGCCAGCAGTAGACTTCTCGAGACCCAGTACTTC. Amino acid sequence: CASSRLLETQYF. The V call is TRBV25-1, the J call TRBJ2-5; D remains unclear. The CDR3 totals 12 residues. V was shortened by 5 bases and J by 5 bases, with 9 bases between the two germline ends. Germline loops: CDR1 MGHDK, CDR2 SYGVNS.

V usage is TRBV14 and J usage is TRBJ2-1, with D maybe TRBD2 (6 bases). Germline values: CDR1 SGHDN, CDR2 FVKESK. CDR3 length: 15 residues. The V and J ends lost 1 base and 7 bases respectively, with 14 bases between them. The CDR3 loop reads CASSQGDFLGNEQFF. Written as DNA, the CDR3 is TGTGCCAGCAGCCAAGGGGACTTCCTGGGGAATGAGCAGTTCTTC.

V and J are TRBV19 and TRBJ1-5; 10 positions match TRBD1. The CDR3 is made up of 15 amino acids. Trimming cost V 6 bases and J 4 bases; bases outside gene matches: 6. CDR1 and CDR2 (germline): LNHDA, SQIVND (reference sequence). The CDR3 spells CASSSGTGANQPQHF. CDR3 DNA sequence: TGTGCCAGTAGCTCCGGGACAGGGGCAAATCAGCCCCAGCATTTT.

The chain links TRBV28 to TRBJ1-2, with D tentatively TRBD1 (6 bases). The CDR3 consists of 12 residues. The V end was cut by 2 bases, the J end by 5 bases, with 6 bases between. Germline V CDR1 and CDR2: MDHEN, SYDVKM. The CDR3 reads CASSLGTYGYTF. CDR3 in DNA: TGTGCCAGCAGTTTAGGGACATATGGCTACACCTTC.

The chain combines TRBV5-6 with TRBJ1-4; 7 positions agree with TRBD1. The CDR3 is 14 amino acids. Germline V gene lookup returns CDR1 SGHDT and CDR2 YYEEEE. Trimming removed 4 bases from V and 5 bases from J; junction bases left unmatched: 5. Here the CDR3 DNA reads TGTGCCAGCAGCCCCGGGACAGAGAATGAAAAACTGTTTTTT. Its translation is CASSPGTENEKLFF.